The clone carrying this T cell receptor (beta chain) was counted only a few times. Its antigen is undetermined. This sample stems from a study of cytomegalovirus exposure and HLA in healthy donors. Study-level results: Many donors shared some public TCRs, even though most TCR sequences were rare. V- and J-gene trimming in TCR beta was tied to a missense DCLRE1C variant by an analysis performed later. When presence/absence was analysed, sequencing depth was taken to be roughly uniform across donors.

PCR was performed using 60 Vbeta and 13 Jbeta primers. Sequencing used immunoSEQ multiplex PCR; TCRdb keeps in-frame clones, though not all of them. In the table there are 150,000 to 200,000 clones, about 9% of which are singletons. Each donor was nominally healthy when sampled (though unrecorded immune exposures were likely). The V end lost 7 bases, the J end lost 0 bases, and 13 bases lay between the germline ends. Looked up from germline, CDR1 is LNHDA and CDR2 is SQIVND (reference sequence). The CDR3 length is 15 residues. The V call is TRBV19, the J call TRBJ1-5, with D perhaps TRBD1 (5 bases). Sequencing was done on a sample of PBMCs. The receptor was isolated from a woman younger than 45 in good health and CMV-seropositive. The CDR3 DNA follows: TGTGCCAGTACCGATAGGGGATATAGCAATCAGCCCCAGCATTTT. Residues: CASTDRGYSNQPQHF.